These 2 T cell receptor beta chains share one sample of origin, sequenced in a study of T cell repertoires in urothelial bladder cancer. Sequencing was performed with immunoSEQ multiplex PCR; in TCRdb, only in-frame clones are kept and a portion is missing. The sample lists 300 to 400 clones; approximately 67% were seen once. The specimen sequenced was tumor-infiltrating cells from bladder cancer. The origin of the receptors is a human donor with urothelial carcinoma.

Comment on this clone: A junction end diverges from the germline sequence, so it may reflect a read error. CDR3 sequence (DNA): TGTGCCAGCAGCTACGGACGGATTAACCATGGCTACACCTTC. Translation: CASSYGRINHGYTF. The V gene is TRBV7-8, the J gene TRBJ1-2; D remains ambiguous. The CDR3 has 14 residues. CDR1 and CDR2 (germline): SGHVS, FQNEAQ.

In nucleotides, the CDR3 is TGCAGCGTGGGGCAGGGGCCAGAGACCCAGTACTTC. It encodes CSVGQGPETQYF. The chain is built from TRBV29-1 and TRBJ2-5, with D perhaps matching TRBD1 (6 bases). The length of the CDR3 is 12 residues. The germline CDR1 and CDR2 sequences are SQVTM and ANQGSEA. The V and J ends lost 6 bases and 4 bases respectively, with 12 bases between them.